The 12 T cell receptor beta chains below all came from one sample that was sequenced in a study of blood T cell repertoires in COVID-19. Generated by immunoSEQ multiplex PCR, the TCRdb table keeps only in-frame clones and is missing some. This sample has over 90,000 clones; 84% occur once, and the top ten carry over 10%. The sample consisted of peripheral blood. The receptors stem from a human donor in a cohort sampled during active or convalescent COVID-19.

The chain combines TRBV28 with TRBJ1-1; 9 bases are shared with TRBD1. Trimming removed 8 bases from V and 3 bases from J; junction bases left unmatched: 1. This CDR3 spans 12 amino acids. Germline V gene sequence: CDR1 MDHEN, CDR2 SYDVKM. DNA of the CDR3: TGTGCCAGCGGGGACAGGGACACTGAAGCTTTCTTT. This gives the protein CASGDRDTEAFF.

This clone was recorded a few times. This chain's CDR3 is CASSHGTGGNYGYTF. The CDR3 coding sequence is TGTGCCAGCAGCCATGGGACAGGGGGTAACTATGGCTACACCTTC. This chain connects TRBV3-1 (or the pseudogene TRBV3-2) to TRBJ1-2; 11 bases fit TRBD1. CDR1 is LGHDT, CDR2 YNNKEL, per germline (reference sequence). CDR3 size: 15 residues. J gave up 1 base and V 3 bases, and 1 base lay outside the gene matches.

The genes are TRBV5-1 and TRBJ1-4, with 7 bases aligning to TRBD1. Trimming at V came to 1 base and at J to 3 bases, leaving 12 bases not matched to a gene. This CDR3 contains 18 residues. Germline CDR1 is SGHRS and CDR2 is YFSETQ. The CDR3 loop is CASSLSWRQGWANEKLFF. The CDR3 DNA reads as TGCGCCAGCAGCTTGTCGTGGAGACAGGGTTGGGCTAATGAAAAACTGTTTTTT.

The chain has TRBV4-3 and TRBJ1-5, with a weak D call TRBD1 (6 bases). V was cut by 0 bases and J by 6 bases, with 15 bases left in between. Germline-derived CDR1 and CDR2 are LGHNA and YSLEER. The CDR3 totals 16 residues. CDR3 nucleotides: TGCGCCAGCAGCCAAGATTTTAACAGGGCGGGTCAGCCCCAGCATTTT. It is translated as CASSQDFNRAGQPQHF.

The chain has TRBV29-1 and TRBJ1-6; D uncertain. The germline V gene has CDR1 SQVTM and CDR2 ANQGSEA. The CDR3 has 15 amino acids. Trimming removed 6 bases at V and 4 bases at J, with 16 bases between. Written as DNA, the CDR3 is TGCAGCGTGACCTTGGGAGGGTCGTATAATTCACCCCTCCACTTT. It encodes CSVTLGGSYNSPLHF.

This sequence joins TRBV7-2 and TRBJ1-3; no firm D call. Trimming left V 6 bases short and J 1 base short, with 10 bases between. CDR1 and CDR2 from the germline V gene are SGHTA and FQGNSA. The CDR3 spans 14 residues. The CDR3 sequence: CASRRNWSGNTIYF. CDR3 nucleotide sequence: TGTGCCAGCAGGCGAAACTGGTCTGGAAACACCATATATTTT.

This chain connects TRBV5-1 to TRBJ2-5, with 8 bases lining up with TRBD2. The CDR3 length is 14 residues. Germline V gene sequence: CDR1 SGHRS, CDR2 YFSETQ. With 8 bases clipped from V and 4 bases from J, the junction kept 10 bases outside the gene matches. The CDR3 bases are TGCGCCAGAATCCCAGGCCGGGGGGGAGAGACCCAGTACTTC. Its protein is CARIPGRGGETQYF.

The chain recombines TRBV29-1 with TRBJ1-5; D possibly corresponds to TRBD1 (5 bases). The V and J ends lost 7 bases and 0 bases respectively, with 13 bases between them. Germline V CDR1 and CDR2: SQVTM, ANQGSEA. This CDR3 comprises 14 residues. The CDR3 reads CSARTGDSNQPQHF. The CDR3 DNA sequence: TGCAGCGCTCGAACGGGGGATAGCAATCAGCCCCAGCATTTT.

The genes are TRBV18 and TRBJ2-1, with D maybe TRBD2 (5 bases). This CDR3 comprises 16 residues. Germline CDR1 is KGHSH and CDR2 is LQKENI. Trimming stripped 0 bases from V and 4 bases from J, with 13 bases between. The CDR3 coding sequence is TGTGCCAGCTCACCACCGTCGAGCGGAAAGTACAATGAGCAGTTCTTC. Amino acid sequence: CASSPPSSGKYNEQFF.

The chain links TRBV10-3 to TRBJ2-3, with 7 positions matching TRBD2. This CDR3 is built from 17 residues. V gave up 3 bases and J gave up 0 bases; unmatched junction bases: 9. Germline CDR1 ENHRY, CDR2 SYGVKD. CDR3 amino acids: CAISDTLADISTDTQYF. CDR3 in DNA: TGTGCCATCAGTGATACCCTAGCGGACATAAGCACAGATACGCAGTATTTT.

The J gene is TRBJ1-2, the V gene TRBV28; a weak D match, TRBD1 (5 bases). The CDR3 has 12 residues. Between the trimmed V and J ends, which lost 11 bases and 0 bases, there was a span of 10 bases. Germline CDR1 reads MDHEN; CDR2 reads SYDVKM. The CDR3 here is CAADRANYGYTF. The DNA of the CDR3 is TGTGCCGCCGACAGAGCTAACTATGGCTACACCTTC.

The genes are TRBV28 and TRBJ2-1; possibly TRBD2 for D (6 bases). Trimming stripped 7 bases from V and 5 bases from J, with 15 bases between. The CDR3 is 14 amino acids. Germline CDR1 is MDHEN and CDR2 is SYDVKM. CDR3 in amino acids: CASTLGGINNEQFF. The CDR3 coding sequence is TGTGCCAGCACCTTGGGGGGAATTAACAATGAGCAGTTCTTC.